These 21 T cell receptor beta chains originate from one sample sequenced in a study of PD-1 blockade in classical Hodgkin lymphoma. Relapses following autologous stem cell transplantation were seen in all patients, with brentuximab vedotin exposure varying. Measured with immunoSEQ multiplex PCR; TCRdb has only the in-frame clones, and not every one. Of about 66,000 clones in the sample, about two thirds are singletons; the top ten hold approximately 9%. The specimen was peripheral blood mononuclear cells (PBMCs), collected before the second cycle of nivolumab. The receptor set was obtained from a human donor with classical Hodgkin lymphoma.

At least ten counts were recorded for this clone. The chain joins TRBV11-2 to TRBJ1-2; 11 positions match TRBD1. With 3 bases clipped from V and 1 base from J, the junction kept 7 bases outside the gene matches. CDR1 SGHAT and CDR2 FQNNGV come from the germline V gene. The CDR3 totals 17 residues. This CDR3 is CASSLQGQGAFNYGYTF. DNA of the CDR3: TGTGCCAGCAGCTTGCAAGGACAGGGGGCGTTTAACTATGGCTACACCTTC.

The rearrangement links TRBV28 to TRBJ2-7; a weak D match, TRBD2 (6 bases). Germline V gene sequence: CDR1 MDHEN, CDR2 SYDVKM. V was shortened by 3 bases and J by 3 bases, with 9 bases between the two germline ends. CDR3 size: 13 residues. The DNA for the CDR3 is TGTGCCAGCAGTTTCGGGGGTAACTACGAGCAGTACTTC. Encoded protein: CASSFGGNYEQYF.

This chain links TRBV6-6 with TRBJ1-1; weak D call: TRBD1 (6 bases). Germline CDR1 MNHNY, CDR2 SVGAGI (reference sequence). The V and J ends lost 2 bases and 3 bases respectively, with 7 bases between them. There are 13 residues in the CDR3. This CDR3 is CASSYKGDTEAFF. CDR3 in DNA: TGTGCCAGCAGTTACAAGGGGGACACTGAAGCTTTCTTT.

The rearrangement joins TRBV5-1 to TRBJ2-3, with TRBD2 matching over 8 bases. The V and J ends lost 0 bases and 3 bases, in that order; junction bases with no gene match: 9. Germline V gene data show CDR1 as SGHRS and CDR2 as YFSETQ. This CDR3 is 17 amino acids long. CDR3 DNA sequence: TGCGCCAGCAGCTTGGTTTCTAGCGGGTTACGAACAGATACGCAGTATTTT. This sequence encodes CASSLVSSGLRTDTQYF.

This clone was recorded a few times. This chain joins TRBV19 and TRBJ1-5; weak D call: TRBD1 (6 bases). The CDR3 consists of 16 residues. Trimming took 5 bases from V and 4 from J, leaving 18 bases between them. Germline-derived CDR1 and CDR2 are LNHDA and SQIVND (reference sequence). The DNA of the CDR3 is TGTGCCAGTAGTCTTCCCCCCGGGACATTGAATCAGCCCCAGCATTTT. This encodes CASSLPPGTLNQPQHF. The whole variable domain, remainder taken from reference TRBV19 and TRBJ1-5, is DGGITQSPKYLFRKEGQNVTLSCEQNLNHDAMYWYRQDPGQGLRLIYYSQIVNDFQKGDIAEGYSVSREKKESFPLTVTSAQKNPTAFYLCASSLPPGTLNQPQHFGDGTRLSIL.

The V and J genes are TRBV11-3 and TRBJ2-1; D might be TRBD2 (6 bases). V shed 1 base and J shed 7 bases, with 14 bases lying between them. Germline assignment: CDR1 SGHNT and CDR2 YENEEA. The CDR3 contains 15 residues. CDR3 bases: TGTGCCAGCAGCTTAGTTGAGGCGCTAGCGAATGAGCAGTTCTTC. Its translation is CASSLVEALANEQFF. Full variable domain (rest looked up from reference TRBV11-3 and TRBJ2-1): EAGVVQSPRYKIIEKKQPVAFWCNPISGHNTLYWYLQNLGQGPELLIRYENEEAVDDSQLPKDRFSAERLKGVDSTLKIQPAELGDSAVYLCASSLVEALANEQFFGPGTRLTVL.

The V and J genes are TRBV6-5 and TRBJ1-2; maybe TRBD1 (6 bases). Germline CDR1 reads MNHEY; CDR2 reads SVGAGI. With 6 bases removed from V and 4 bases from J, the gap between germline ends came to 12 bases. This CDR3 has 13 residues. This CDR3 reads CASRGQGSYGYTF. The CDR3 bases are TGTGCCAGCAGGGGTCAGGGGTCCTATGGCTACACCTTC.

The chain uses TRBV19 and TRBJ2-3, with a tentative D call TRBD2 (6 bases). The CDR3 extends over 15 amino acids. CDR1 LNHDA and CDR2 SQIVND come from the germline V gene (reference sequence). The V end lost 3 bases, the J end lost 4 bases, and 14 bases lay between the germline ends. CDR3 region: CASSILGSGSDTQYF. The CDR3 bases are TGTGCCAGTAGTATTCTCGGGAGCGGATCAGATACGCAGTATTTT.

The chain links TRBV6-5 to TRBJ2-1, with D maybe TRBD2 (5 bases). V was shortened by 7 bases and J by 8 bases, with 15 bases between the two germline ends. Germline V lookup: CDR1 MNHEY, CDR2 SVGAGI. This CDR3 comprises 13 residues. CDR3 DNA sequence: TGTGCCAGCACAGAATTCGGGGTGGATGAGCAGTTCTTC. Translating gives CASTEFGVDEQFF.

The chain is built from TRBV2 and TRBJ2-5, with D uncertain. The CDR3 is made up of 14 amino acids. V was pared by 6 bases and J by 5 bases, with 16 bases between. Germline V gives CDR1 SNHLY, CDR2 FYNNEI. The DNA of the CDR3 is TGTGCCAGCAGGACCCAGCTTGGGCGGGAGACCCAGTACTTC. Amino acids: CASRTQLGRETQYF.

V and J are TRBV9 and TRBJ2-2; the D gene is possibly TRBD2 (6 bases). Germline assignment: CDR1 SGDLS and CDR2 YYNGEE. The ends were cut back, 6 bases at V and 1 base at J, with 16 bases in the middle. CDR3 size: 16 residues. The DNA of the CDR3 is TGTGCCAGCAAGCCTAGCGCGGGGTGGAACACCGGGGAGCTGTTTTTT. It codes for CASKPSAGWNTGELFF.

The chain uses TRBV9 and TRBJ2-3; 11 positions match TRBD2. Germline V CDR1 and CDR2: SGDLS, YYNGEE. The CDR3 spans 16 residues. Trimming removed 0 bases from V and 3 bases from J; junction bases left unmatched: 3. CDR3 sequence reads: CASSVDRLAGTDTQYF. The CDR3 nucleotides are TGTGCCAGCAGCGTAGACAGACTAGCGGGGACAGATACGCAGTATTTT.

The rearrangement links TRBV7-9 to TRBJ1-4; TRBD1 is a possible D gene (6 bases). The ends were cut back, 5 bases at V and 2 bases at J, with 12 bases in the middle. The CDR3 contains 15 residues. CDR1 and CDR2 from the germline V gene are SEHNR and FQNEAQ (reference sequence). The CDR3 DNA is TGTGCCAGCAGCCGGAAAGGGGGGACTAATGAAAAACTGTTTTTT. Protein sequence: CASSRKGGTNEKLFF.

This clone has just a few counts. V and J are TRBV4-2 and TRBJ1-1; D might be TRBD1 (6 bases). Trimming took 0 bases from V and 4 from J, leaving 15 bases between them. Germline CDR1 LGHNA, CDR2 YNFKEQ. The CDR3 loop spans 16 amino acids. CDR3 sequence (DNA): TGTGCCAGCAGCCAAGAAGGGGGTCGAGGTCCCACTGAAGCTTTCTTT. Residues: CASSQEGGRGPTEAFF.

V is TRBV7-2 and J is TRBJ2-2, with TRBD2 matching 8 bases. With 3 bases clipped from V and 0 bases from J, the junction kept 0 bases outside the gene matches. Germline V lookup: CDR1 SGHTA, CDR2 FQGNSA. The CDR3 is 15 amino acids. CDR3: CASSFSGANTGELFF. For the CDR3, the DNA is TGTGCCAGCAGCTTTAGCGGGGCGAACACCGGGGAGCTGTTTTTT.

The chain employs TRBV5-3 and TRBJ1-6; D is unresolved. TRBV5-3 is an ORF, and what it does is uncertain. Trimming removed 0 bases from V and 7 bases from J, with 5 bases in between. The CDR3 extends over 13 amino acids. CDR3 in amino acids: CARSLAANSPLHF. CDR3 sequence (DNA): TGTGCCAGAAGCTTGGCGGCGAATTCACCCCTCCACTTT.

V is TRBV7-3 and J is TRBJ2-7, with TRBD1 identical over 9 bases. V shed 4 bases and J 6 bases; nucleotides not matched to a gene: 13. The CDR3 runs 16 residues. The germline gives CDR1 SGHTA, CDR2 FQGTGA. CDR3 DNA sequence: TGTGCCAGCAGCTCCAGTATGGGACAGGGAGGCGCCGAGCAGTACTTC. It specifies CASSSSMGQGGAEQYF.

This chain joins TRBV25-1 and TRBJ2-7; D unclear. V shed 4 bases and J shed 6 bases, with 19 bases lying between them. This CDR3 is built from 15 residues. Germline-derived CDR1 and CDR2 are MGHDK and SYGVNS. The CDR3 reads CASSGETTPLGEQYF. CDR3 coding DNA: TGTGCCAGCAGTGGCGAAACCACTCCGTTGGGCGAGCAGTACTTC.

Here the CDR3 DNA reads TGTGCCAGCAGTACCCGGGACAGCTTGAACACTGAAGCTTTCTTT. Its protein product is CASSTRDSLNTEAFF. V is TRBV27 and J is TRBJ1-1; 7 bases align to TRBD1. This CDR3 is built from 15 residues. Germline CDR1 reads MNHEY; CDR2 reads SMNVEV (reference sequence). V lost 5 bases and J lost 0; bases outside the gene matches: 6.

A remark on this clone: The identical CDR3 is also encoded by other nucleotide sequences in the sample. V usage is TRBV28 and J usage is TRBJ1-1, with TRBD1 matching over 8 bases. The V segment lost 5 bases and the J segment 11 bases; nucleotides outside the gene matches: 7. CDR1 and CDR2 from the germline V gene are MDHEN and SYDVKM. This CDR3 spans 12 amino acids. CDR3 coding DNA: TGTGCCAGCAGTCCCCAGGGGGCGGGGGCTTTCTTT. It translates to CASSPQGAGAFF.

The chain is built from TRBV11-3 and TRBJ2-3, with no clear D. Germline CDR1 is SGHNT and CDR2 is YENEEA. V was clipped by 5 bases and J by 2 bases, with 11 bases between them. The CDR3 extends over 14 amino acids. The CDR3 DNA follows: TGTGCCAGCAGCCCCATGGCGGTCACAGATACGCAGTATTTT. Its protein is CASSPMAVTDTQYF.